One and the same sample provided the 9 T cell receptor beta chains below, sequenced in a study of blood T cell repertoires in COVID-19. Data came from immunoSEQ multiplex PCR; TCRdb stores just in-frame clones and leaves some out. Of some 140,000 clones listed, 83% are singletons. Material for sequencing was peripheral blood. The origin of the receptors is a woman aged 60-75 years with COVID-19, enrolled during active disease.

This clone was seen at least ten times. The chain uses TRBV3-1 (or the pseudogene TRBV3-2) and TRBJ2-7; 9 nucleotides align to TRBD2. The CDR3 runs 15 residues. Germline V lookup: CDR1 LGHDT, CDR2 YNNKEL (reference sequence). Germline trimming cut 4 bases from V and 7 bases from J; bases unmatched to any gene: 11. The CDR3 nucleotides read TGTGCCAGCAGCCCAAAACTAGCGGGTAGTAGGGAGCAGTACTTC. Its protein product is CASSPKLAGSREQYF.

The V and J genes are TRBV11-3 and TRBJ2-1; perhaps TRBD2 as D (9 bases). Deletions cut 5 bases from V and 2 bases from J, with 19 bases between. CDR3 length equals 17 residues. The germline gives CDR1 SGHNT, CDR2 YENEEA. The CDR3 coding sequence is TGTGCCAGCAGCCCGACAGGGGTAGCGGGGGCCTACAATGAGCAGTTCTTC. Residues: CASSPTGVAGAYNEQFF.

V and J are TRBV2 and TRBJ1-2, with a weak D call TRBD1 (6 bases). CDR3 length: 12 amino acids. Germline loops: CDR1 SNHLY, CDR2 FYNNEI. V lost 7 bases and J lost 1, with 7 bases in between. Here the CDR3 reads CASKDSNYGYTF. CDR3 bases: TGTGCCAGCAAGGACAGTAACTATGGCTACACCTTC.

The J gene is TRBJ1-2, the V gene TRBV6-5, with D possibly being TRBD1 (6 bases). Germline lookup yields CDR1 MNHEY and CDR2 SVGAGI. The CDR3 contains 15 residues. Trimming removed 4 bases at V and 4 bases at J, with 16 bases between. The CDR3 protein is CASSSIDRTPYGYTF. In DNA, the CDR3 is TGTGCCAGCAGTTCCATCGACAGGACACCCTATGGCTACACCTTC.

V gene TRBV19 combines with J gene TRBJ2-7, with 8 bases lining up with TRBD2. The CDR3 loop spans 15 amino acids. V gave up 5 bases and J gave up 3 bases; unmatched junction bases: 9. Germline CDR1 LNHDA, CDR2 SQIVND (reference sequence). The CDR3 loop is CASSPSGSSNYEQYF. The CDR3 nucleotides are TGTGCCAGTAGTCCAAGCGGGAGCTCCAACTACGAGCAGTACTTC.

The genes are TRBV27 and TRBJ1-5; D possibly corresponds to TRBD1 (6 bases). CDR3 length: 14 amino acids. Germline V gene lookup returns CDR1 MNHEY and CDR2 SMNVEV (reference sequence). V was shortened by 5 bases and J by 3 bases, with 11 bases between the two germline ends. The CDR3 sequence: CASSPGTYNQPQHF. The CDR3 nucleotides are TGTGCCAGCAGTCCCGGGACATACAATCAGCCCCAGCATTTT.

The V gene is TRBV12-3 or TRBV12-4, the J gene TRBJ1-1, with D perhaps matching TRBD1 (5 bases). Trimming took 5 bases from V and 5 from J, leaving 12 bases between them. This CDR3 contains 13 residues. The CDR3 loop reads CASSPQGFTEAFF. The DNA of the CDR3 is TGTGCCAGCAGTCCCCAGGGCTTTACTGAAGCTTTCTTT.

Comments on this clone: Other DNA sequences from this sample encode an identical CDR3 as well. This chain connects TRBV18 to TRBJ1-4; D not certain. Germline V gene lookup returns CDR1 KGHSH and CDR2 LQKENI. V lost 1 base, J lost 0 bases, and 3 bases lay in between. This CDR3 region has 14 residues. The CDR3 is CASSPRATNEKLFF. CDR3 in DNA: TGTGCCAGCTCACCACGAGCAACTAATGAAAAACTGTTTTTT.

V is TRBV30 and J is TRBJ1-6, with no clear D. V was clipped by 0 bases and J by 0 bases, with 12 bases between them. The CDR3 runs 17 residues. CDR1 GTSNPN and CDR2 SVGIG come from the germline V gene (reference sequence). The CDR3 region is CAWSVPPPSSYNSPLHF. The DNA for the CDR3 is TGTGCCTGGAGTGTACCCCCGCCGAGCTCCTATAATTCACCCCTCCACTTT.